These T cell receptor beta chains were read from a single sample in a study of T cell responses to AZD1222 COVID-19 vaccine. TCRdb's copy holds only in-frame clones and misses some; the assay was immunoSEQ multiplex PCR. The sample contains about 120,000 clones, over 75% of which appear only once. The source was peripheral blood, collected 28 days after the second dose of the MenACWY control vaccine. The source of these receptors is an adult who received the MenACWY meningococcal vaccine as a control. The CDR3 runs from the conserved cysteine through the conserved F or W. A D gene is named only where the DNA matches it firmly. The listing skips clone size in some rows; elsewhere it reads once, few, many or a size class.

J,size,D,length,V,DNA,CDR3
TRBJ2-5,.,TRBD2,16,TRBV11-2,TGTGCCAGCAGCTTACTAGCGGGGGGGAGTGGAGAGACCCAGTACTTC,CASSLLAGGSGETQYF
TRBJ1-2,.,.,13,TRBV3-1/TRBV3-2,TGTGCCAGCAGTCTCAGCCCGTTATCTGGCTACACCTTC,CASSLSPLSGYTF
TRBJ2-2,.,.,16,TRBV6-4,TGTGCCAGCAGTGACTTAGGGAGATCGAGCACCGGGGAGCTGTTTTTT,CASSDLGRSSTGELFF
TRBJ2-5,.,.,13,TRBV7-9,TGTGCCAGCAGCTTAGACGGGGTCGAGACCCAGTACTTC,CASSLDGVETQYF
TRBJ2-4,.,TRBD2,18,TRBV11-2,TGTGCCAGCAGCCCCGGGTGGGTGATTAGCGGGAGAGCGGACATTCAGTACTTC,CASSPGWVISGRADIQYF
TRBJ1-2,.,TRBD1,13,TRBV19,TGTGCCAGTAATAGGACAGGGAACTATGGCTACACCTTC,CASNRTGNYGYTF
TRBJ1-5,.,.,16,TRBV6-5,TGTGCCAGCAGTTACTCGGACATAAGTCCCAATCAGCCCCAGCATTTT,CASSYSDISPNQPQHF
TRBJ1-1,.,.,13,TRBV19,TGTGCCACCAACGGACAGATGAACACTGAAGCTTTCTTT,CATNGQMNTEAFF
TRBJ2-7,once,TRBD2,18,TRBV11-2,TGTGCCAGCAGCTTAACGGTGAAGACTAGCGGAGACCCCTACGAGCAGTACTTC,CASSLTVKTSGDPYEQYF
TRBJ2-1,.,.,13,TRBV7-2,TGTGCCAGCAGCTTAGGGAGAGAGAATGAGCAGTTCTTC,CASSLGRENEQFF
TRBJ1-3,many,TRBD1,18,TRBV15,TGTGCCACCAGCAGAGAAATTAGGACAGGGCGGTCTGGAAACACCATATATTTT,CATSREIRTGRSGNTIYF
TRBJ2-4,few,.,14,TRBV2,TGTGCCAGCAGCCAGGATGTAGCCAAAAACATTCAGTACTTC,CASSQDVAKNIQYF
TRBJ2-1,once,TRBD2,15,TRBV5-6,TGTGCCAGCAGCTACGCGGGGGGGCCTTACAATGAGCAGTTCTTC,CASSYAGGPYNEQFF
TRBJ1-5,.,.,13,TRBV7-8,TGTGCCAGCAGCTTACTAGACCATCAGCCCCAGCATTTT,CASSLLDHQPQHF
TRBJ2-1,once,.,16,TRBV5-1,TGCGCCAGCAAGGATCGAGCAGGGGAGTCCTACAATGAGCAGTTCTTC,CASKDRAGESYNEQFF
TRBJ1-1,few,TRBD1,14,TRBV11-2,TGTGCCAGCAGCGCGACAGGGATGAACACTGAAGCTTTCTTT,CASSATGMNTEAFF
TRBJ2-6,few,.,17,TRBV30,TGTGCCTGGAGTGCTGCGGACAGTTCCTCTGGGGCCAACGTCCTGACTTTC,CAWSAADSSSGANVLTF
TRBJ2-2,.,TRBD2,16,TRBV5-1,TGCGCCAGCAGCCAGACTAGCGGGACTCTCACCGGGGAGCTGTTTTTT,CASSQTSGTLTGELFF
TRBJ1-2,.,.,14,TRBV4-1,TGCGCCAGCAGCCAAGAACCAGGGAGGGATGGCTACACCTTC,CASSQEPGRDGYTF
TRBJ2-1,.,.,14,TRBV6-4,TGTGCCAGCAGTGTAGAAGAGGGCTACAATGAGCAGTTCTTC,CASSVEEGYNEQFF
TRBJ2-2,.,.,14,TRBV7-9,TGTGCCAGCAGCTTATTAGTGAGCACCGGGGAGCTGTTTTTT,CASSLLVSTGELFF
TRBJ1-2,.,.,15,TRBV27,TGTGCCAGCAGTTTAGCCCCAATGGCGAACTATGGCTACACCTTC,CASSLAPMANYGYTF
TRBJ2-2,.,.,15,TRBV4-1,TGCGCCAGCAGCCAAGATGACCCGTACACCGGGGAGCTGTTTTTT,CASSQDDPYTGELFF
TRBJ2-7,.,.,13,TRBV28,TGTGCCAGCAGTCCCCGGGGGCCTTACGAGCAGTACTTC,CASSPRGPYEQYF
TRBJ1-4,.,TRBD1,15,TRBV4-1,TGCGCCAGCAGCCGAGGGACAGGGACTAATGAAAAACTGTTTTTT,CASSRGTGTNEKLFF
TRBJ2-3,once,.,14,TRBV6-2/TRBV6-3,TGTGCCAGCAGTACGGGCGGGGGCCTAGATACGCAGTATTTT,CASSTGGGLDTQYF
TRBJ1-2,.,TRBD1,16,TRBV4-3,TGCGCCAGCAGCCAAGATTTAGGGACAGTTTTCTATGGCTACACCTTC,CASSQDLGTVFYGYTF
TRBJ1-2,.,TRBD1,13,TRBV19,TGTGCCAGCCGGGACAGGGTGGGGTATGGCTACACCTTC,CASRDRVGYGYTF
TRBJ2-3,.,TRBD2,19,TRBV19,TGTGCCAGTAGTACCCCCTCGGGACTAGTAAAGACTCCGGCAGATACGCAGTATTTT,CASSTPSGLVKTPADTQYF
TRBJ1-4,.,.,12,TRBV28,TGTGCCAGCTTAGGACCGGGAGAAAAACTGTTTTTT,CASLGPGEKLFF
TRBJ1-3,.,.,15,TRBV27,TGTGCCAGCAGTTTTACCGGGACCTCTGGAAACACCATATATTTT,CASSFTGTSGNTIYF
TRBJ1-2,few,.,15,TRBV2,TGTGCCAGCAGTGGGAGGAGACACGAAGAGGGGGGCTACACCTTC,CASSGRRHEEGGYTF
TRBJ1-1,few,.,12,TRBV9,TGTGCCAGCAGCGAAACCGGGAGGGAAGCTTTCTTT,CASSETGREAFF
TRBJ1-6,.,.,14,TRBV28,TGTGCCAGCAGTTTAAGGGTCTTGGATTCACCCCTCCACTTT,CASSLRVLDSPLHF
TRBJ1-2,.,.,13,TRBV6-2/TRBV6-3,TGTGCCAGCAGTTCGACAGCTAACTATGGCTACACCTTC,CASSSTANYGYTF
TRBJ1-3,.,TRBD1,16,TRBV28,TGTGCCAGCAGTTTAAACAGGGGATACTCTGGAAACACCATATATTTT,CASSLNRGYSGNTIYF
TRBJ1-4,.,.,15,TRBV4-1,TGCGCCAGCAAAAAAGGCGCGGGCAATAATGAAAAACTGTTTTTT,CASKKGAGNNEKLFF
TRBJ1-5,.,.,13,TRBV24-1,TGTGCCACCAGTGCGGCAGGGTCACCGCCCCAGCATTTT,CATSAAGSPPQHF
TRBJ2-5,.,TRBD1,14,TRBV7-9,TGTGCCAGCAGCCCCCGACAGGGGAGGGAGACCCAGTACTTC,CASSPRQGRETQYF
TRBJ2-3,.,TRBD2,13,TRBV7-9,TGTGCCATACCGGGACTAGGAACAGATACGCAGTATTTT,CAIPGLGTDTQYF
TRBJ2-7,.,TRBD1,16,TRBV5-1,TGCGCCAGCAGCCCCGGGGACAGGGGGCGATCGGAAGAGCAGTACTTC,CASSPGDRGRSEEQYF
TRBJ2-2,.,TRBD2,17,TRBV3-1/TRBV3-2,TGTGCCAGCAGCCAAGTGAGGCTAGCGGGGGGGACCGGGGAGCTGTTTTTT,CASSQVRLAGGTGELFF